These 31 T cell receptor beta chains were all obtained from the same sample, sequenced in a study of early T cells in non-severe SARS-CoV-2 infection. TCRdb ran MiXCR on the 5' RACE reads and lists one entry per CDR3 protein. The table includes 95,000 to 150,000 distinct CDR3 sequences, around 14% detected once. Sequenced input: whole blood. The source is an adult who was a healthcare worker with PCR-confirmed SARS-CoV-2 infection or an uninfected control (not recorded which).

This chain links TRBV7-3 with TRBJ2-6, with 8 bases identical to TRBD1. This CDR3 region has 17 residues. V was clipped by 5 bases and J by 0 bases; unmatched bases: 6. CDR1 and CDR2 from the germline V gene are SGHTA and FQGTGA. CDR3 amino acids: CASSPQGAVSGANVLTF. CDR3 coding DNA: TGTGCCAGCAGCCCCCAGGGGGCTGTCTCTGGGGCCAACGTCCTGACTTTC.

This chain joins TRBV2 and TRBJ2-7, with TRBD2 as a possible D gene (5 bases). Germline CDR1 SNHLY, CDR2 FYNNEI. There are 15 residues in the CDR3. The V end lost 3 bases, the J end lost 4 bases, and 16 bases lay between the germline ends. The CDR3 DNA sequence: TGTGCCAGCAGTGAGGGTCTTGCAAGGGAGTACGAGCAGTACTTC. Translated, it gives CASSEGLAREYEQYF.

This clonotype came up a few times. The rearrangement links TRBV20-1 to TRBJ2-3, with 10 positions matching TRBD2. CDR1 DFQATT and CDR2 SNEGSKA come from the germline V gene (reference sequence). The CDR3 is made up of 18 amino acids. The V gene end was trimmed by 4 bases and the J gene end by 0 bases; junction bases not matched to a gene: 13. In DNA form, the CDR3 reads TGCAGTGCTACTTCGGGGCTAGCGGGGGCCCAGAGCACAGATACGCAGTATTTT. As protein: CSATSGLAGAQSTDTQYF.

The chain has TRBV11-2 and TRBJ2-7, with D uncertain. Trimming took off 5 bases at V and 5 bases at J, with 10 bases between the two ends. The CDR3 has 12 residues. Germline CDR1 reads SGHAT; CDR2 reads FQNNGV. Here the CDR3 reads CASSNHRHEQYF. Written as DNA, the CDR3 is TGTGCCAGCAGCAACCACCGACACGAGCAGTACTTC.

CDR3: CASSQVGQTLYGYTF. In DNA form, the CDR3 reads TGCGCCAGCAGCCAAGTCGGACAGACACTTTATGGCTACACCTTC. The chain joins TRBV4-1 to TRBJ1-2; weak D call: TRBD1 (6 bases). The V end was cut by 1 base, the J end by 5 bases, with 14 bases between. Germline CDR1 reads MGHRA; CDR2 reads YSYEKL. The length of the CDR3 is 15 residues.

This clonotype has only a few counts. The genes are TRBV28 and TRBJ1-1; D is unresolved. Per the germline V gene, CDR1 is MDHEN and CDR2 is SYDVKM. Trimming shortened V by 7 bases and J by 8 bases, and 20 bases separated the two germline ends. The CDR3 runs to 14 residues. The CDR3 DNA reads TGTGCCAGCATCCCTGGGAGGTTTGTGGAGGAAGCTTTCTTT. Its translation is CASIPGRFVEEAFF. The entire variable domain, with the rest obtained from reference TRBV28 and TRBJ1-1, is as follows: DVKVTQSSRYLVKRTGEKVFLECVQDMDHENMFWYRQDPGLGLRLIYFSYDVKMKEKGDIPEGYSVSREKKERFSLILESASTNQTSMYLCASIPGRFVEEAFFGQGTRLTVV.

This clonotype was detected many times. The chain carries TRBV3-1 and TRBJ2-1; D not resolved. The CDR3 totals 16 residues. Germline CDR1 reads LGHDT; CDR2 reads YNNKEL (reference sequence). V lost 1 base, J lost 3 bases, and 13 bases lay in between. In DNA form, the CDR3 reads TGTGCCAGCAGCCAAGCGAGGAAAATCGACTACAATGAGCAGTTCTTC. It yields the protein CASSQARKIDYNEQFF.

This clonotype showed up just a few times. The chain is built from TRBV7-2 and TRBJ1-1; possibly TRBD1 for D (6 bases). The CDR3 is 15 residues long. Germline loops: CDR1 SGHTA, CDR2 FQGNSA. Deletions cut 7 bases from V and 7 bases from J, with 22 bases between. The CDR3 nucleotides are TGTGCCAGCACCTCCTCCCCAGGGAGGGACAATGAAGCTTTCTTT. Amino acids: CASTSSPGRDNEAFF.

This clonotype was found a few times. This chain uses TRBV6-2 or TRBV6-3 with TRBJ2-7; no clear D gene. Germline CDR1 is MNHEY and CDR2 is SVGEGT. Trimming removed 6 bases from V and 5 bases from J, with 11 bases in between. The length of the CDR3 is 12 residues. The CDR3 coding sequence is TGTGCCAGCAGCCCGCTGGGCAACGAGCAGTACTTC. It is translated as CASSPLGNEQYF.

The V gene is TRBV24-1, the J gene TRBJ2-1, with 9 bases lining up with TRBD2. V gave up 2 bases and J gave up 3 bases; unmatched junction bases: 4. Germline V gene data show CDR1 as KGHDR and CDR2 as SFDVKD. This CDR3 spans 16 amino acids. This CDR3 is CATSDSQRGDYNEQFF. CDR3 in DNA: TGTGCCACCAGTGATTCTCAGCGGGGGGACTACAATGAGCAGTTCTTC.

CDR3 loop: CASSLLGENTEAFF. The CDR3 nucleotides read TGCGCCAGCAGCCTGCTGGGAGAGAACACTGAAGCTTTCTTT. The rearrangement uses TRBV5-1 and TRBJ1-1; D is uncertain. This CDR3 has 14 residues. Germline-derived CDR1 and CDR2 are SGHRS and YFSETQ. Between the trimmed V and J ends, which lost 4 bases and 1 base, there was a span of 11 bases.

The genes are TRBV12-3 or TRBV12-4 and TRBJ1-3; unclear D gene. V dropped 10 bases and J dropped 5 bases, with 18 bases sitting between them. CDR3 size: 14 residues. CDR3 DNA sequence: TGTGCCATCAGCCCTGGGAGTTATCGAAACACCATATATTTT. This sequence encodes CAISPGSYRNTIYF.

The genes are TRBV19 and TRBJ2-3; 9 nucleotides agree with TRBD2. CDR1 and CDR2 from the germline V gene are LNHDA and SQIVND (reference sequence). CDR3 length: 15 residues. V was pared by 7 bases and J by 6 bases, with 11 bases of the junction left unmatched. The CDR3 region is CASNYRRGGLDTQYF. CDR3 DNA: TGTGCCAGTAATTATCGGCGGGGGGGCCTTGATACGCAGTATTTT.

The sample holds a few counts of this clonotype. V and J are TRBV2 and TRBJ2-3, with 10 bases identical to TRBD2. J was trimmed by 0 bases and V by 5 bases; bases with no gene match: 2. The V gene's germline CDR1 is SNHLY and CDR2 FYNNEI. The CDR3 is 15 residues long. CDR3 DNA sequence: TGTGCCAGCAGTCCACTAGCGGGAAGCACAGATACGCAGTATTTT. It encodes CASSPLAGSTDTQYF.

The rearrangement uses TRBV19 and TRBJ2-5; D possibly corresponds to TRBD2 (6 bases). Germline V gene data show CDR1 as LNHDA and CDR2 as SQIVND (reference sequence). V dropped 5 bases and J dropped 7 bases, with 8 bases sitting between them. The CDR3 sequence is 11 residues long. Written as DNA, the CDR3 is TGTGCCAGTAGTTTTAGCGGGACCCAGTACTTC. Encoded protein: CASSFSGTQYF.

J is TRBJ2-3 and V is TRBV4-2; weak D call: TRBD2 (5 bases). Germline V gene data show CDR1 as LGHNA and CDR2 as YNFKEQ. V lost 1 base and J 2 bases, leaving 13 bases between the germline ends. The CDR3 spans 16 residues. In nucleotides, the CDR3 is TGTGCCAGCAGCCAAGCTGAGGGCTCCGTCACAGATACGCAGTATTTT. Amino acid sequence: CASSQAEGSVTDTQYF.

This clonotype has a count of ten or more. The chain has TRBV19 and TRBJ2-5; 10 nucleotides agree with TRBD2. CDR1 and CDR2 from the germline V gene are LNHDA and SQIVND (reference sequence). V shed 4 bases, J shed 4 bases, and the junction held 3 bases outside the gene matches. The CDR3 totals 14 residues. As DNA, the CDR3 is TGTGCCAGTAGTACGAGCGGGGGGGGAGAGACCCAGTACTTC. This encodes CASSTSGGGETQYF.

The chain uses TRBV20-1 and TRBJ1-1; D gene uncertain. Germline CDR1 DFQATT, CDR2 SNEGSKA (reference sequence). This CDR3 comprises 11 residues. The V end was cut by 6 bases, the J end by 6 bases, with 11 bases between. DNA for the CDR3: TGCAGTGCCCGGCCCGCGGCTGAAGCTTTCTTT. This translates into CSARPAAEAFF.

The J gene is TRBJ2-3, the V gene TRBV11-2; TRBD2 might be the D (6 bases). V lost 4 bases, J lost 0 bases, and 17 bases lay in between. CDR1 is SGHAT, CDR2 FQNNGV, per germline. The CDR3 runs to 17 residues. The CDR3 coding sequence is TGTGCCAGCAGCTCCCGTGGTAGCGGCTTAAGCACAGATACGCAGTATTTT. This encodes CASSSRGSGLSTDTQYF.

This clonotype has just a few counts. DNA of the CDR3: TGTGCCAGCAGCCCCGTGGGTGGGAGAGGGGAGCTGTTTTTT. It specifies CASSPVGGRGELFF. The rearrangement joins TRBV7-2 to TRBJ2-2; TRBD2 is a possible D gene (5 bases). The V end was cut by 5 bases, the J end by 8 bases, with 15 bases between. The CDR3 length is 14 residues. CDR1 and CDR2 (germline): SGHTA, FQGNSA. The complete variable domain, with remaining parts taken from reference TRBV7-2 and TRBJ2-2, reads GAGVSQSPSNKVTEKGKDVELRCDPISGHTALYWYRQSLGQGLEFLIYFQGNSAPDKSGLPSDRFSAERTGGSVSTLTIQRTQQEDSAVYLCASSPVGGRGELFFGEGSRLTVL.

This clonotype was picked up many times. The J gene is TRBJ1-2, the V gene TRBV3-1; D is possibly TRBD1 (5 bases). V lost 4 bases and J 5 bases, leaving 11 bases between the germline ends. The CDR3 is 13 amino acids. Germline V gives CDR1 LGHDT, CDR2 YNNKEL (reference sequence). The CDR3 nucleotides are TGTGCCAGCAGCCTGAAGGGGATGTATGGCTACACCTTC. Its translation is CASSLKGMYGYTF.

This clonotype showed up just a few times. This chain links TRBV20-1 with TRBJ2-5; weak D call: TRBD1 (5 bases). Germline CDR1 and CDR2: DFQATT and SNEGSKA (reference sequence). V was clipped by 1 base and J by 9 bases, with 12 bases between them. The length of the CDR3 is 12 residues. The CDR3 DNA is TGCAGTGCTAGAGGGGGCCTCGGTGCCCAGTACTTC. Amino acid sequence: CSARGGLGAQYF.

The chain carries TRBV11-3 and TRBJ2-5; TRBD1 matches at 7 bases. With V trimmed by 1 base and J by 0 bases, 11 bases remained unmatched. The CDR3 runs 18 residues. Germline values: CDR1 SGHNT, CDR2 YENEEA. This chain's CDR3 is CASSLGYRTGEYQETQYF. CDR3 nucleotides: TGTGCCAGCAGCTTAGGGTATCGGACAGGAGAGTACCAAGAGACCCAGTACTTC. Variable domain in full (rest from reference TRBV11-3 and TRBJ2-5): EAGVVQSPRYKIIEKKQPVAFWCNPISGHNTLYWYLQNLGQGPELLIRYENEEAVDDSQLPKDRFSAERLKGVDSTLKIQPAELGDSAVYLCASSLGYRTGEYQETQYFGPGTRLLVL.

This clonotype appeared a few times. This sequence joins TRBV29-1 and TRBJ2-3; the D gene could be TRBD1 or TRBD2 (5 bases each). Deletions cut 3 bases from V and 3 bases from J, with 19 bases between. Per the germline V gene, CDR1 is SQVTM and CDR2 is ANQGSEA. CDR3 size: 16 residues. The CDR3 DNA sequence: TGCAGCGTTGAGGGCCTTCCGAGGGGCAAAACAGATACGCAGTATTTT. Translated: CSVEGLPRGKTDTQYF.

This clonotype was observed a few times. The V gene is TRBV6-6, the J gene TRBJ2-7, with unresolved D. This CDR3 comprises 12 residues. With 7 bases removed from V and 4 bases from J, the gap between germline ends came to 11 bases. Germline V gives CDR1 MNHNY, CDR2 SVGAGI (reference sequence). The CDR3 region is CASKGDTYEQYF. The DNA of the CDR3 is TGTGCCAGCAAGGGCGACACATACGAGCAGTACTTC.

This clonotype turned up a few times. This chain links TRBV5-1 with TRBJ2-1; 13 bases agree with TRBD2. Germline V gives CDR1 SGHRS, CDR2 YFSETQ. Trimming took 2 bases from V and 4 from J; bases not matched to a gene: 3. CDR3 length equals 16 residues. This chain's CDR3 is CASSFTSGGEYNEQFF. The CDR3 DNA follows: TGCGCCAGCAGCTTTACTAGCGGGGGGGAGTACAATGAGCAGTTCTTC.

There are many counts of this clonotype. This chain joins TRBV20-1 and TRBJ2-7, with 7 bases that match TRBD2. CDR1 and CDR2 (germline): DFQATT, SNEGSKA (reference sequence). This CDR3 spans 14 amino acids. J lost 3 bases, V lost 6 bases, and 11 bases had no gene match. DNA of the CDR3: TGCAGTGCCCCACTTAGCGGGCAAGTCTACGAGCAGTACTTC. Protein product: CSAPLSGQVYEQYF.

There are a few counts of this clonotype. In nucleotides, the CDR3 is TGTGCCAGCAGTTACAGGGACAGGTTTGACACCATATATTTT. This encodes CASSYRDRFDTIYF. The chain is built from TRBV6-6 and TRBJ1-3; 8 bases match TRBD1. From germline, CDR1 is MNHNY and CDR2 SVGAGI (reference sequence). This CDR3 comprises 14 residues. The ends lost 2 bases at V and 8 bases at J; junction bases unmatched: 5.

V and J are TRBV10-3 and TRBJ2-2, with a possible D match to TRBD1 (5 bases). The germline CDR1 and CDR2 sequences are ENHRY and SYGVKD. The ends were cut back, 7 bases at V and 3 bases at J, with 15 bases in the middle. The CDR3 is 15 residues long. In nucleotides, the CDR3 is TGTGCCATCATGGAGCGACAGAGCCACACCGGGGAGCTGTTTTTT. Its translation is CAIMERQSHTGELFF.

The V gene is TRBV7-3, the J gene TRBJ2-3; D may be TRBD2 (6 bases). Trimming pared 3 bases from V and 2 bases from J, leaving 12 bases between. The CDR3 extends over 15 amino acids. Germline CDR1 SGHTA, CDR2 FQGTGA. The CDR3 DNA reads as TGTGCCAGCAGCTTCCTGGGCGGGGTCACAGATACGCAGTATTTT. It codes for CASSFLGGVTDTQYF. Full variable domain (outside the CDR3, taken from reference TRBV7-3 and TRBJ2-3): GAGVSQTPSNKVTEKGKYVELRCDPISGHTALYWYRQSLGQGPEFLIYFQGTGAADDSGLPNDRFFAVRPEGSVSTLKIQRTERGDSAVYLCASSFLGGVTDTQYFGPGTRLTVL.

There are a few counts of this clonotype. The CDR3 loop is CASSQRWGGTHEAFF. CDR3 DNA: TGTGCCAGCAGTCAGAGGTGGGGGGGAACCCACGAAGCTTTCTTT. V usage is TRBV6-5 and J usage is TRBJ1-1; TRBD1 might be the D (5 bases). CDR3 length: 15 amino acids. CDR1 MNHEY and CDR2 SVGAGI come from the germline V gene. V shed 5 bases and J shed 8 bases, with 21 bases lying between them.